This T cell receptor beta chain was sequenced for a study of cytomegalovirus exposure and HLA in healthy donors. V shed 0 bases and J shed 6 bases, with 16 bases lying between them. The CDR3 extends over 15 amino acids. CDR1 GTSNPN and CDR2 SVGIG come from the germline V gene (reference sequence). 60 Vbeta and 13 Jbeta primers were used in PCR. Libraries were prepared by immunoSEQ multiplex PCR; TCRdb keeps only in-frame clonotypes and omits some of them. This sample carries around 140,000 clones, approximately 79% of them seen once, and the ten largest clones take roughly 0.99%. Sequencing was done on a sample of PBMCs. This TCR was recovered from a male donor in good health and CMV-seronegative. The J gene is TRBJ2-3, the V gene TRBV30; possible D gene TRBD2, 6 bases. CDR3 coding DNA: TGTGCCTGGAGTGTTTCGGGGCTAGCGCCGGATACGCAGTATTTT. As protein: CAWSVSGLAPDTQYF.